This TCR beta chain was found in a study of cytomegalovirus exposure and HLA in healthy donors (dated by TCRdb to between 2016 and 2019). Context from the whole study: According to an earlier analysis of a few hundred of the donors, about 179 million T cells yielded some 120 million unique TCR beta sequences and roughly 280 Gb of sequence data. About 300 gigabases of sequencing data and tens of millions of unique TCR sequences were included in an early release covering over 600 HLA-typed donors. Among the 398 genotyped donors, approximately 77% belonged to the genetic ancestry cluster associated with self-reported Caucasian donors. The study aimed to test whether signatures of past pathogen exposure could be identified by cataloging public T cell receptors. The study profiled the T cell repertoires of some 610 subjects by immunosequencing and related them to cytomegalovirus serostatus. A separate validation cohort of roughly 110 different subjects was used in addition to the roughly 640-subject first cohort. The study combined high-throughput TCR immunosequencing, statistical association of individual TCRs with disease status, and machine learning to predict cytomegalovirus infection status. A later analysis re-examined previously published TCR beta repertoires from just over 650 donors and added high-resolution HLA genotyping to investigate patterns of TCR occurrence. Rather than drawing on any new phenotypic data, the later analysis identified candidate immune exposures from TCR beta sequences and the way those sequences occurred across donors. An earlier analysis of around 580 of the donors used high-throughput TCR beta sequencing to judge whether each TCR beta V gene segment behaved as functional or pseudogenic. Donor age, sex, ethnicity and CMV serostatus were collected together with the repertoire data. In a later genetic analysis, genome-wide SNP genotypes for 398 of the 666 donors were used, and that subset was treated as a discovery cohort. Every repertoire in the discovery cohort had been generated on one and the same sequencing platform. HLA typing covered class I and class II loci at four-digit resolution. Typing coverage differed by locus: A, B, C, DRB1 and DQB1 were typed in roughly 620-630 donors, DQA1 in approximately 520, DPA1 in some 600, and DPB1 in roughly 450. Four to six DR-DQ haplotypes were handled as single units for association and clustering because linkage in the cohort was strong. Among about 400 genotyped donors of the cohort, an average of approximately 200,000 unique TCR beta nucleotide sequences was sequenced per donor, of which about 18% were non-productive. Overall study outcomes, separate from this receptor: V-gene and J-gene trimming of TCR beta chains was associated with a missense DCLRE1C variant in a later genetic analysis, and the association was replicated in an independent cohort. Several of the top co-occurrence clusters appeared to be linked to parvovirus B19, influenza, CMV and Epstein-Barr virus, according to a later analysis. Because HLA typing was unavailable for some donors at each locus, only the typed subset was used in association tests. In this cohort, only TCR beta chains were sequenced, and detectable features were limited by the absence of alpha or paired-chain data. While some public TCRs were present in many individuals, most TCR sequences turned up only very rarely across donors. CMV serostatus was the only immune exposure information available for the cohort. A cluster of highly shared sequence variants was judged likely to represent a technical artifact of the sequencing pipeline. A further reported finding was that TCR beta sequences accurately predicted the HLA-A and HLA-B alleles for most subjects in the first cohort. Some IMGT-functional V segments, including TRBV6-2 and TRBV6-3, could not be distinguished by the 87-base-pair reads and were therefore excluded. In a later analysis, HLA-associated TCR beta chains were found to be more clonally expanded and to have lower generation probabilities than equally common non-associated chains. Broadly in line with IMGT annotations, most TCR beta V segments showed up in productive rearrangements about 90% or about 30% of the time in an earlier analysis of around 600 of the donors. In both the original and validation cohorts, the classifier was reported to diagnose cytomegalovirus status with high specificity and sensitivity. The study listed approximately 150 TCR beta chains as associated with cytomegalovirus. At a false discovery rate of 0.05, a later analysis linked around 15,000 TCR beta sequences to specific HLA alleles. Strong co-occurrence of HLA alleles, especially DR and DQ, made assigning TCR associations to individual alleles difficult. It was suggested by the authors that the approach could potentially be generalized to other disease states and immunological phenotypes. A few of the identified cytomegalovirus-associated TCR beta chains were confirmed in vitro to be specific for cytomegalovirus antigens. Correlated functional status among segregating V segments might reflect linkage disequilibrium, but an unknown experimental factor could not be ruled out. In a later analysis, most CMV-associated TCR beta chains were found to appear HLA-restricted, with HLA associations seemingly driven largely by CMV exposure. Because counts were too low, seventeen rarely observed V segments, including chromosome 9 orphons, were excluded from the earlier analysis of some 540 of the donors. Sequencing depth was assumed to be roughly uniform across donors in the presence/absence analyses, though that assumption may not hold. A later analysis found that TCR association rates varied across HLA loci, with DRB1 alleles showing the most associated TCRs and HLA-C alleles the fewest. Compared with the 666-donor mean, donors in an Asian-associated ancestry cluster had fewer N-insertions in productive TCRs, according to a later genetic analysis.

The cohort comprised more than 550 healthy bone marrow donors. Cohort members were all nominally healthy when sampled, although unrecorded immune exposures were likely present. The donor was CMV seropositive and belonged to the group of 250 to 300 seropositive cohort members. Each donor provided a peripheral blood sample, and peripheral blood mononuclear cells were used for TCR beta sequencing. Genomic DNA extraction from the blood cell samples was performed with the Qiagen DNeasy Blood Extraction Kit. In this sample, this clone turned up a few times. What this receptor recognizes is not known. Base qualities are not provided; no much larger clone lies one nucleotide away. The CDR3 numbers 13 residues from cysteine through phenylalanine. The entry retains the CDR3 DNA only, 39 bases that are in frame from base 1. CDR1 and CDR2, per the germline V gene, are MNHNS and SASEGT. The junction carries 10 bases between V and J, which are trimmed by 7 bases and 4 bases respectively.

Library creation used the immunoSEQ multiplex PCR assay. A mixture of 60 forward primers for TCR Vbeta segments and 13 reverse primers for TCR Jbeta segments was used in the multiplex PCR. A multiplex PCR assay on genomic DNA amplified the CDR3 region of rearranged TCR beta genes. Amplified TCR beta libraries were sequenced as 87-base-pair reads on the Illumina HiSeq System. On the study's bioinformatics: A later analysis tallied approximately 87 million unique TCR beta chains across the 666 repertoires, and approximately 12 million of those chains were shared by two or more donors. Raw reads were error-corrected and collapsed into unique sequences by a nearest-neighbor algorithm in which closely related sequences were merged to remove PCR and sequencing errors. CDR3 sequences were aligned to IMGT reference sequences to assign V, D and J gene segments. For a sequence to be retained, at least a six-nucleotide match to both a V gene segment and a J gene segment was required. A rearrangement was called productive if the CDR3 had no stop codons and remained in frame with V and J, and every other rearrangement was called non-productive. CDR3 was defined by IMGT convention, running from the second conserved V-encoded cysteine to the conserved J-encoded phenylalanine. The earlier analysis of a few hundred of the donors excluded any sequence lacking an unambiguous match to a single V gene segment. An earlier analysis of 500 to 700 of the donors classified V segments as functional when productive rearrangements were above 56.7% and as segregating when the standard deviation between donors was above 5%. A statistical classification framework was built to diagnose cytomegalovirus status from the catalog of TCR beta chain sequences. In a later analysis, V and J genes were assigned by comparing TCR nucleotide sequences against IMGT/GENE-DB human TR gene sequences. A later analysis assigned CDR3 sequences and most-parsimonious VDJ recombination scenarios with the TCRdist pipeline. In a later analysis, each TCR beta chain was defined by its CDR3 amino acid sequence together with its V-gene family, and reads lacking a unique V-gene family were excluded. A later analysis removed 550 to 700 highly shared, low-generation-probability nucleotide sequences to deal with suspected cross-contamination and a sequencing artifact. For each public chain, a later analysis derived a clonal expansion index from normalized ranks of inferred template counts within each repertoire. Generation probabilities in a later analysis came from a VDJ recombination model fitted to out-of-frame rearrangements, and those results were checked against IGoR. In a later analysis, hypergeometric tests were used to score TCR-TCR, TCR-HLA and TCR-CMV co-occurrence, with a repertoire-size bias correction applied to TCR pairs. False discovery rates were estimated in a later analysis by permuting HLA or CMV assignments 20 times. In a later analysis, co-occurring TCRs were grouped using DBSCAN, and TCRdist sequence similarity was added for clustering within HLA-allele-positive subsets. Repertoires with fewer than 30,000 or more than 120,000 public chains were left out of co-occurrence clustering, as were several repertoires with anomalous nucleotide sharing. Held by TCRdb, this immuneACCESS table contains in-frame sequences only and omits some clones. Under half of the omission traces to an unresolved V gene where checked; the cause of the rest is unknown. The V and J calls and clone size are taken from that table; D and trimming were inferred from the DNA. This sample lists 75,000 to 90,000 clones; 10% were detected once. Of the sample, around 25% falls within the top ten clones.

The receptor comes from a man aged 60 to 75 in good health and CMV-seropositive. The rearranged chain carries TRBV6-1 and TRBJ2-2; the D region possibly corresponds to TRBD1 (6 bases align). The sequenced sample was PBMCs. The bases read TGTGCCAGCACCCGAGGGGGCACCGGGGAGCTGTTTTTT. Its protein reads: CASTRGGTGELFF.